Listed below are T cell receptor beta chains from one sample, sequenced in a study of Ad26.COV2.S vaccination and SARS-CoV-2 variants. Libraries were prepared by immunoSEQ multiplex PCR; TCRdb keeps only in-frame clonotypes and omits some of them. The data show approximately 97,000 clones, 60% to 85% seen once. The source material was peripheral blood, sampled after recovery from COVID-19. Receptor source: a human donor who had recovered from COVID-19. The CDR3 runs from the conserved cysteine through the conserved F or W. The order of the fields is V gene, D gene, clone size, J gene, CDR3 protein, CDR3 DNA. D genes are given only for firm matches. Not all rows give a size; the values are once, few, many and, for expanded clones, a class.

v_call: TRBV5-6; d_call: TRBD1; clone_size: .; j_call: TRBJ1-2; cdr3_aa: CASSLLDRGDGYTF; cdr3_nt: TGTGCCAGCAGCCTGCTGGACAGGGGCGATGGCTACACCTTC
v_call: TRBV9; d_call: TRBD1; clone_size: .; j_call: TRBJ1-3; cdr3_aa: CASSATQGEPGNTIYF; cdr3_nt: TGTGCCAGCAGCGCTACTCAGGGGGAGCCTGGAAACACCATATATTTT
v_call: TRBV13; d_call: TRBD2; clone_size: .; j_call: TRBJ2-3; cdr3_aa: CASSSRTSGGAGDTQYF; cdr3_nt: TGTGCCAGCAGCTCCCGGACTAGCGGGGGGGCCGGTGATACGCAGTATTTT
v_call: TRBV4-1; d_call: TRBD2; clone_size: .; j_call: TRBJ2-4; cdr3_aa: CASSQSGGAYKNIQYF; cdr3_nt: TGCGCCAGCAGCCAATCGGGGGGGGCCTACAAAAACATTCAGTACTTC
v_call: TRBV6-5; d_call: .; clone_size: .; j_call: TRBJ1-4; cdr3_aa: CASEGRQGEKLFF; cdr3_nt: TGTGCCAGCGAGGGCAGGCAGGGCGAAAAACTGTTTTTT
v_call: TRBV2; d_call: .; clone_size: .; j_call: TRBJ1-5; cdr3_aa: CASRWLENSNQPQHF; cdr3_nt: TGTGCCAGCAGATGGTTGGAGAATAGCAATCAGCCCCAGCATTTT
v_call: TRBV19; d_call: .; clone_size: .; j_call: TRBJ2-4; cdr3_aa: CATRHGVENIQYF; cdr3_nt: TGTGCCACCCGACACGGGGTAGAGAACATTCAGTACTTC
v_call: TRBV7-6; d_call: .; clone_size: .; j_call: TRBJ2-7; cdr3_aa: CASSLAKDRSYEQYF; cdr3_nt: TGTGCCAGCAGCTTAGCGAAAGACAGAAGCTACGAGCAGTACTTC
v_call: TRBV30; d_call: .; clone_size: .; j_call: TRBJ1-4; cdr3_aa: CAWSRQANEKLFF; cdr3_nt: TGTGCCTGGAGTAGACAGGCTAATGAAAAACTGTTTTTT
v_call: TRBV28; d_call: .; clone_size: few; j_call: TRBJ1-4; cdr3_aa: CASEGNEKLFF; cdr3_nt: TGTGCCAGCGAGGGGAATGAAAAACTGTTTTTT
v_call: TRBV6-5; d_call: TRBD2; clone_size: .; j_call: TRBJ2-3; cdr3_aa: CASSPGTSGGDTQYF; cdr3_nt: TGTGCCAGCAGCCCCGGGACTAGCGGGGGGGATACGCAGTATTTT
v_call: TRBV7-9; d_call: .; clone_size: once; j_call: TRBJ1-1; cdr3_aa: CASSLLGEGSEAFF; cdr3_nt: TGTGCCAGCAGCTTACTTGGAGAGGGGTCGGAAGCTTTCTTT
v_call: TRBV27; d_call: .; clone_size: .; j_call: TRBJ1-1; cdr3_aa: CASSWGSEAFF; cdr3_nt: TGTGCCAGCAGTTGGGGTTCTGAAGCTTTCTTT
v_call: TRBV27; d_call: .; clone_size: .; j_call: TRBJ2-1; cdr3_aa: CASSLSGPVSEQFF; cdr3_nt: TGTGCCAGCAGTTTATCGGGGCCTGTGAGTGAGCAGTTCTTC
v_call: TRBV4-1; d_call: .; clone_size: .; j_call: TRBJ1-6; cdr3_aa: CASSPTPTTNDSPLHF; cdr3_nt: TGCGCCAGCAGCCCGACCCCAACTACGAATGATTCACCCCTCCACTTT
v_call: TRBV6-5; d_call: .; clone_size: .; j_call: TRBJ1-1; cdr3_aa: CASSYSSGVNTEAFF; cdr3_nt: TGTGCCAGCAGTTATTCTTCAGGGGTCAACACTGAAGCTTTCTTT
v_call: TRBV28; d_call: .; clone_size: few; j_call: TRBJ1-5; cdr3_aa: CASSLRHGENNQPQHF; cdr3_nt: TGTGCCAGCAGTCTCAGGCACGGGGAAAACAATCAGCCCCAGCATTTT
v_call: TRBV6-2/TRBV6-3; d_call: .; clone_size: .; j_call: TRBJ1-2; cdr3_aa: CASSLKGDYGYTF; cdr3_nt: TGTGCCAGCAGTTTAAAAGGGGACTATGGCTACACCTTC
v_call: TRBV2; d_call: .; clone_size: .; j_call: TRBJ2-7; cdr3_aa: CASSETLTGYEQYF; cdr3_nt: TGTGCCAGCAGTGAAACCCTCACCGGTTACGAGCAGTACTTC
v_call: TRBV3-1/TRBV3-2; d_call: .; clone_size: .; j_call: TRBJ2-7; cdr3_aa: CASSQVIRGEQYF; cdr3_nt: TGTGCCAGCAGCCAAGTGATAAGAGGGGAGCAGTACTTC
v_call: TRBV3-1/TRBV3-2; d_call: .; clone_size: .; j_call: TRBJ2-5; cdr3_aa: CASRIGETQYF; cdr3_nt: TGTGCCAGCAGGATCGGAGAGACCCAGTACTTC
v_call: TRBV7-2; d_call: TRBD1; clone_size: .; j_call: TRBJ1-5; cdr3_aa: CASSLQGAKSNQPQHF; cdr3_nt: TGTGCCAGCAGCTTACAGGGGGCAAAAAGCAATCAGCCCCAGCATTTT
v_call: TRBV9; d_call: .; clone_size: .; j_call: TRBJ2-2; cdr3_aa: CASSEQRGTGELFF; cdr3_nt: TGTGCCAGCAGCGAACAGAGAGGCACCGGGGAGCTGTTTTTT
v_call: TRBV28; d_call: .; clone_size: .; j_call: TRBJ1-4; cdr3_aa: CASSVGGGEKLFF; cdr3_nt: TGTGCCAGCAGCGTGGGGGGGGGTGAAAAACTGTTTTTT
v_call: TRBV10-3; d_call: TRBD2; clone_size: .; j_call: TRBJ2-7; cdr3_aa: CAITSGGAREQYF; cdr3_nt: TGTGCCATCACCTCCGGGGGGGCGCGCGAGCAGTACTTC
v_call: TRBV9; d_call: TRBD1; clone_size: .; j_call: TRBJ2-5; cdr3_aa: CASSPRTRTGGQETQYF; cdr3_nt: TGTGCCAGCAGCCCGCGAACGCGAACAGGGGGCCAAGAGACCCAGTACTTC
v_call: TRBV2; d_call: .; clone_size: many; j_call: TRBJ2-7; cdr3_aa: CASSSEAYEQYF; cdr3_nt: TGTGCCAGCAGCTCCGAGGCCTACGAGCAGTACTTC
v_call: TRBV7-2; d_call: .; clone_size: .; j_call: TRBJ1-1; cdr3_aa: CASSPGSSNTEAFF; cdr3_nt: TGTGCCAGCAGCCCGGGGTCTTCCAACACTGAAGCTTTCTTT
v_call: TRBV12-3/TRBV12-4; d_call: .; clone_size: .; j_call: TRBJ1-2; cdr3_aa: CASSSGDYGYTF; cdr3_nt: TGTGCCAGCAGTTCGGGGGACTATGGCTACACCTTC
v_call: TRBV6-5; d_call: TRBD1; clone_size: .; j_call: TRBJ2-2; cdr3_aa: CASSPRQGNTGELFF; cdr3_nt: TGTGCCAGCAGCCCACGACAGGGGAACACCGGGGAGCTGTTTTTT
v_call: TRBV6-2/TRBV6-3; d_call: .; clone_size: few; j_call: TRBJ2-5; cdr3_aa: CASSYAVGGVKETQYF; cdr3_nt: TGTGCCAGCAGTTACGCTGTGGGGGGCGTTAAAGAGACCCAGTACTTC
v_call: TRBV7-9; d_call: .; clone_size: .; j_call: TRBJ2-2; cdr3_aa: CASSPRRTGELFF; cdr3_nt: TGTGCCAGCAGCCCCAGGCGCACCGGGGAGCTGTTTTTT
v_call: TRBV7-6; d_call: .; clone_size: .; j_call: TRBJ1-5; cdr3_aa: CASSLGGGSGQPQHF; cdr3_nt: TGTGCCAGCAGCTTAGGGGGGGGCTCAGGTCAGCCCCAGCATTTT
v_call: TRBV6-5; d_call: TRBD1; clone_size: few; j_call: TRBJ2-7; cdr3_aa: CASRERGTGGRQYF; cdr3_nt: TGTGCCAGCAGGGAGCGGGGGACAGGGGGTCGGCAGTACTTC
v_call: TRBV7-2; d_call: TRBD1; clone_size: .; j_call: TRBJ1-1; cdr3_aa: CASGDRPNTEAFF; cdr3_nt: TGTGCCAGTGGGGACAGGCCCAACACTGAAGCTTTCTTT
v_call: TRBV7-2; d_call: TRBD1; clone_size: .; j_call: TRBJ1-1; cdr3_aa: CASRPGTANTEAFF; cdr3_nt: TGTGCCAGCAGACCCGGGACAGCGAACACTGAAGCTTTCTTT
v_call: TRBV10-3; d_call: TRBD1; clone_size: .; j_call: TRBJ1-2; cdr3_aa: CAISQQGRRNYGYTF; cdr3_nt: TGTGCCATCAGCCAACAGGGGCGAAGGAACTATGGCTACACCTTC
v_call: TRBV18; d_call: .; clone_size: .; j_call: TRBJ1-1; cdr3_aa: CASTAVNTEAFF; cdr3_nt: TGTGCCAGCACTGCGGTGAACACTGAAGCTTTCTTT
v_call: TRBV19; d_call: TRBD1; clone_size: .; j_call: TRBJ1-5; cdr3_aa: CASSGTGGYYSNQPQHF; cdr3_nt: TGTGCCAGTAGTGGGACAGGGGGCTATTATAGCAATCAGCCCCAGCATTTT
v_call: TRBV5-4; d_call: .; clone_size: few; j_call: TRBJ2-1; cdr3_aa: CASSLAHNEQFF; cdr3_nt: TGTGCCAGCAGCTTGGCCCACAATGAGCAGTTCTTC
v_call: TRBV27; d_call: TRBD1; clone_size: .; j_call: TRBJ2-7; cdr3_aa: CASTAAGGRPYEQYF; cdr3_nt: TGTGCCAGCACCGCGGCAGGGGGCCGTCCCTACGAGCAGTACTTC
v_call: TRBV3-1/TRBV3-2; d_call: .; clone_size: .; j_call: TRBJ2-3; cdr3_aa: CASSQPTVRGAHEDTQYF; cdr3_nt: TGTGCCAGCAGCCAACCCACCGTCCGGGGGGCGCATGAAGATACGCAGTATTTT
v_call: TRBV11-2; d_call: .; clone_size: .; j_call: TRBJ1-1; cdr3_aa: CASSWGSFGAEAFF; cdr3_nt: TGTGCCAGCAGCTGGGGGTCTTTTGGGGCGGAAGCTTTCTTT
v_call: TRBV4-1; d_call: .; clone_size: .; j_call: TRBJ2-7; cdr3_aa: CASSQLDGSLKVF; cdr3_nt: TGCGCCAGCAGCCAATTGGATGGCAGTCTCAAAGTTTTC
v_call: TRBV2; d_call: .; clone_size: .; j_call: TRBJ1-2; cdr3_aa: CASSAGSANYGYTF; cdr3_nt: TGTGCCAGCAGCGCAGGGAGTGCTAACTATGGCTACACCTTC
v_call: TRBV19; d_call: .; clone_size: .; j_call: TRBJ1-1; cdr3_aa: CASRLRVNTEAFF; cdr3_nt: TGTGCCAGTCGGTTAAGGGTGAACACTGAAGCTTTCTTT
v_call: TRBV14; d_call: .; clone_size: .; j_call: TRBJ2-7; cdr3_aa: CASSPGLGAGEAYEQYF; cdr3_nt: TGTGCCAGCAGCCCTGGGCTCGGGGCTGGCGAGGCTTACGAGCAGTACTTC
v_call: TRBV2; d_call: .; clone_size: .; j_call: TRBJ2-4; cdr3_aa: CASRHPVAAENIQYF; cdr3_nt: TGTGCCAGCCGCCACCCGGTGGCGGCTGAAAACATTCAGTACTTC
v_call: TRBV5-4; d_call: TRBD2; clone_size: many; j_call: TRBJ2-1; cdr3_aa: CASSLDSGGQEQFF; cdr3_nt: TGTGCCAGCAGCTTGGATAGCGGGGGGCAAGAGCAGTTCTTC
v_call: TRBV28; d_call: .; clone_size: .; j_call: TRBJ2-5; cdr3_aa: CASSAPGDPQYQETQYF; cdr3_nt: TGTGCCAGCAGTGCCCCCGGGGACCCTCAGTACCAAGAGACCCAGTACTTC
v_call: TRBV5-6; d_call: TRBD2; clone_size: .; j_call: TRBJ2-4; cdr3_aa: CASSLGSGGAKNIQYF; cdr3_nt: TGTGCCAGCAGCTTGGGGTCGGGGGGAGCCAAAAACATTCAGTACTTC
v_call: TRBV2; d_call: .; clone_size: few; j_call: TRBJ1-1; cdr3_aa: CASSFSPGNTEAFF; cdr3_nt: TGTGCCAGCAGTTTTTCCCCGGGGAACACTGAAGCTTTCTTT
v_call: TRBV29-1; d_call: .; clone_size: .; j_call: TRBJ2-7; cdr3_aa: CSATSTSYEQYF; cdr3_nt: TGCAGCGCTACTTCTACCTCCTACGAGCAGTACTTC
v_call: TRBV2; d_call: .; clone_size: .; j_call: TRBJ2-2; cdr3_aa: CASSEDTPSTGELFF; cdr3_nt: TGTGCCAGCAGCGAGGACACCCCTTCCACCGGGGAGCTGTTTTTT
v_call: TRBV4-3; d_call: TRBD2; clone_size: .; j_call: TRBJ2-2; cdr3_aa: CASSQYVTSGGYTGELFF; cdr3_nt: TGCGCCAGCAGCCAGTACGTGACTAGCGGGGGATACACCGGGGAGCTGTTTTTT
v_call: TRBV7-9; d_call: .; clone_size: few; j_call: TRBJ2-7; cdr3_aa: CASSPGGYEQYF; cdr3_nt: TGTGCCAGCAGCCCAGGGGGGTACGAGCAGTACTTC
v_call: TRBV11-3; d_call: TRBD2; clone_size: .; j_call: TRBJ2-1; cdr3_aa: CASSPRLATYNEQFF; cdr3_nt: TGTGCCAGCAGCCCGCGACTAGCTACCTACAATGAGCAGTTCTTC